The source of this TCR beta chain is a study of T cells in Graves' hyperthyroidism and ophthalmopathy (dated by TCRdb to the late 2010s). Regarding the study in general: Peripheral blood samples were taken at the time of initial diagnosis, prior to any treatment. In addition, the study compared T-cell repertoires in thyroid tissue and in blood from several Graves' hyperthyroidism patients. The approximately 98 discovery patients were randomly divided into training and test sets at a 7:3 ratio. To identify TCR V-J signatures that set the groups apart, the researchers used a discovery cohort of 100 patients, made up of fewer than 50 with Graves' ophthalmopathy and some 60 with stable Graves' hyperthyroidism. Following sampling, methimazole starting at 30 mg daily was given to hyperthyroidism patients, and high-dose intravenous methylprednisolone was given to ophthalmopathy patients. Whether ophthalmopathy could be predicted prospectively was tested in an independent validation cohort made up of some 20 hyperthyroidism patients plus 17 patients who later progressed to ophthalmopathy. The paper describes TCR Vbeta CDR3 sequencing of around 140 peripheral blood samples, made up of about 41 ophthalmopathy patients, 70 to 80 hyperthyroidism patients and approximately 17 progressor patients.

About this clonotype itself: The target of this receptor is not known. The junction and the germline gene differ at one end; a read error may be behind it.

TCR beta CDR3 regions were amplified from RNA transcripts. The TCR CDR3 was subjected to a first round of RT-PCR using the HTBI primer set and the Qiagen OneStep RT-PCR kit. Libraries were constructed in a second round of multiplex PCR, after which size selection and purification were carried out. The libraries were sequenced on an Illumina HiSeq2000 using paired-end 100 bp reads. In the paper's pipeline: SOAPnuke was used to process the raw data, removing reads that contained adapters or uncalled bases, had a mean Phred below 15, or lacked an exact match to the constant primer or identifier. COPE v1.2.5 was used to merge high-quality paired reads, and clonotypes were defined as unique nucleotide sequences. Clonotypes were aligned to IMGT TRBV, TRBD and TRBJ reference segments using MiTCR v1.1. Analysis was restricted to V-J combinations with a frequency above 0.0001, which covered 99.2% of repertoires. A TCS score was defined as the ratio between F50 (clonal expansion) and ExV (chaos), using BLOSUM62-based TCRdist between CDR3 peptides within each V-J. Welch's t-statistics and random forest reduced 500 to 650 V-J features to roughly 13, which were used in a naive Bayes classifier (R e1071). The similarity between thyroid and blood repertoires was quantified using the Morisita-Horn index. Using fastp trimming at Q25 and MiXCR clonotype assembly, TCRdb reanalyzed the public sequencing data and kept in-frame beta chains. Rows matching on CDR3 protein sequence are summarized as one entry with the most common DNA and genes. The V and J calls shown here were made by TCRdb, not taken from the authors' results. Across this sample there are 37,000 or so distinct CDR3 sequences, with around 56% seen only once. The ten largest clones represent under 20% of the sample.

The germline V gene sets CDR1 to SGDLS and CDR2 to YYNGEE. The CDR3 numbers 13 residues from cysteine through phenylalanine. CDR3 DNA is the only sequence kept; it has 39 bases, read in frame from the first base. Study-wide conclusions, independent of this receptor: Blood samples also contained most of the expanded thyroid clonotypes (frequency above 0.001), which suggests that blood repertoires may reflect thyroid immune responses. A 13 V-J signature model separated ophthalmopathy from stable hyperthyroidism, with 87.88% sensitivity and roughly 82% specificity in cross-validation and 80%/75% in testing. In validation, the model predicted progression to ophthalmopathy with approximately 71% sensitivity and approximately 72% specificity, a median of about six months before onset. Sample size was not statistically predetermined, and blinding of investigators to group allocation was not performed.

Moderately to severely active disease, a Clinical Activity Score of at least 3, a NOSPECS grade of at least 4, and a duration under 3 months were present in ophthalmopathy patients. The study excluded patients with uncontrolled infections, other autoimmune diseases, pregnancy or lactation. Clinical symptoms, serum thyroxine and TRAb, thyroid ultrasound, and orbital computed tomography formed the basis for the diagnoses. PBMCs were isolated from roughly 10 ml of fresh peripheral blood by Ficoll-Paque density gradient centrifugation. Total RNA was extracted with Trizol reagent, and quality was checked on an Agilent 2100 Bioanalyzer.

In this chain, TRBV9 is recombined with TRBJ2-1; 6 matching bases give a weak D call of TRBD2. This TCR derives from a man aged 40-50 years with Graves' ophthalmopathy. Material for sequencing was blood. CDR3 loop: CASSPQGGNQQFF. DNA sequence: TGTGCCAGCAGCCCTCAGGGAGGCAATCAGCAGTTCTTC.